A single T cell receptor (beta chain) is shown here with its context. Antigen specificity is unknown. The data originate from a study of cytomegalovirus exposure and HLA in healthy donors. The primer mix had 60 Vbeta and 13 Jbeta primers. Measured with immunoSEQ multiplex PCR; TCRdb has only the in-frame clones, and not every one. The table shows roughly 110,000 clones, with roughly four fifths occurring only once. Notes on the study in general: There were a few CMV-associated chains whose specificity for CMV antigens was confirmed in vitro.

CDR1 and CDR2 from the germline V gene are SGDLS and YYNGEE. V lost 0 bases and J 0 bases, leaving 16 bases between the germline ends. CDR3 length: 17 residues. The chain has TRBV9 and TRBJ2-7, with D possibly TRBD2 on 6 matching bases. The TCR was taken from a male donor in good health and CMV-seropositive. The sequenced material came from PBMCs. This CDR3 reads CASSVGPAGSSSYEQYF. The CDR3 DNA is TGTGCCAGCAGCGTAGGGCCAGCGGGCTCGAGCTCCTACGAGCAGTACTTC. The variable domain in full, with the rest retrieved from reference TRBV9 and TRBJ2-7, is DSGVTQTPKHLITATGQRVTLRCSPRSGDLSVYWYQQSLDQGLQFLIQYYNGEERAKGNILERFSAQQFPDLHSELNLSSLELGDSALYFCASSVGPAGSSSYEQYFGPGTRLTVT.